Below are 5 T cell receptor beta chains sequenced from a single sample in a study of blood T cell repertoires in COVID-19. Sequenced by immunoSEQ multiplex PCR; TCRdb stores in-frame clones only, minus some. Of tens of thousands of clones in the sample, 70% to 80% were seen once. Sequencing used peripheral blood. These receptors were taken from a human donor in a cohort sampled during active COVID-19.

The J gene is TRBJ2-1, the V gene TRBV27, with 7 nucleotides matching TRBD2. The J segment lost 3 bases and the V segment lost 2 bases, leaving 4 bases of the junction unmatched. Germline V CDR1 and CDR2: MNHEY, SMNVEV (reference sequence). The CDR3 runs to 15 residues. CDR3 protein: CASSLVLAVYNEQFF. The CDR3 bases are TGTGCCAGCAGTTTAGTGCTAGCGGTCTACAATGAGCAGTTCTTC.

The chain uses TRBV28 and TRBJ2-2, with a tentative D call TRBD2 (6 bases). The CDR3 loop spans 17 amino acids. Trimming took 6 bases from V and 8 from J, leaving 25 bases between them. Germline V gene lookup returns CDR1 MDHEN and CDR2 SYDVKM. DNA of the CDR3: TGTGCCAGCAGCCGAGCCGCGGAGGGAGCCGGGTGGGGGGAGCTGTTTTTT. This translates into CASSRAAEGAGWGELFF. The complete variable domain, with remaining parts taken from reference TRBV28 and TRBJ2-2, reads DVKVTQSSRYLVKRTGEKVFLECVQDMDHENMFWYRQDPGLGLRLIYFSYDVKMKEKGDIPEGYSVSREKKERFSLILESASTNQTSMYLCASSRAAEGAGWGELFFGEGSRLTVL.

This clone was seen a single time. The CDR3 loop is CASSRDRTNTEAFF. The CDR3, as DNA: TGTGCCAGCTCACGCGACAGGACGAACACTGAAGCTTTCTTT. V is TRBV18 and J is TRBJ1-1; TRBD1 is a possible D gene (6 bases). The CDR3 consists of 14 residues. The V gene lost 4 bases and the J gene lost 1 base, with 10 bases spanning the gap. CDR1 and CDR2 (germline): KGHSH, LQKENI.

V gene TRBV9 combines with J gene TRBJ2-3; 7 bases fit TRBD2. This CDR3 contains 15 residues. Trimming at V came to 2 bases and at J to 2 bases, leaving 5 bases not matched to a gene. Germline lookup yields CDR1 SGDLS and CDR2 YYNGEE. CDR3 region: CASSVTGTTTDTQYF. The CDR3 DNA reads TGTGCCAGCAGCGTTACCGGGACTACCACAGATACGCAGTATTTT.

This clone was seen only once. The J gene is TRBJ2-1, the V gene TRBV7-2; D is undetermined. The V gene lost 7 bases and the J gene lost 5 bases, with 15 bases spanning the gap. CDR3 length equals 14 residues. CDR1 is SGHTA and CDR2 is FQGNSA in the germline V gene. The CDR3 sequence is CASNLPTRNNEQFF. In nucleotides, the CDR3 is TGTGCCAGCAATTTGCCTACCCGAAACAATGAGCAGTTCTTC. The variable domain in full, completed from reference TRBV7-2 and TRBJ2-1, reads GAGVSQSPSNKVTEKGKDVELRCDPISGHTALYWYRQSLGQGLEFLIYFQGNSAPDKSGLPSDRFSAERTGGSVSTLTIQRTQQEDSAVYLCASNLPTRNNEQFFGPGTRLTVL.